A single sample is the source of the 15 T cell receptor beta chains below, sequenced in a study of control samples from healthy donors and cancer patients. Generated by immunoSEQ multiplex PCR, the TCRdb table keeps only in-frame clones and is missing some. Of 100,000 to 150,000 clones listed, roughly 87% were seen once; the top ten hold around 2%. Sample: blood. The origin of the receptors is a man younger than 35 in good health.

The chain employs TRBV5-1 and TRBJ1-6, with D possibly being TRBD1 (5 bases). Per the germline V gene, CDR1 is SGHRS and CDR2 is YFSETQ. The CDR3 is 13 amino acids. The V and J ends lost 2 bases and 7 bases respectively, with 7 bases between them. The DNA for the CDR3 is TGCGCCAGCAGCTTACAGGTCAATTCACCCCTCCACTTT. Translation gives CASSLQVNSPLHF.

This clone was counted a few times. The gene calls are TRBV19 and TRBJ2-1; tentative D call: TRBD1 (5 bases). Germline V lookup: CDR1 LNHDA, CDR2 SQIVND (reference sequence). The CDR3 runs to 14 residues. With 1 base removed from V and 15 bases from J, the gap between germline ends came to 19 bases. CDR3 in amino acids: CASSIVPLRGDLFF. DNA for the CDR3: TGTGCCAGTAGTATAGTCCCTTTAAGGGGTGATCTGTTCTTC. Full variable domain (remainder filled in from reference TRBV19 and TRBJ2-1): DGGITQSPKYLFRKEGQNVTLSCEQNLNHDAMYWYRQDPGQGLRLIYYSQIVNDFQKGDIAEGYSVSREKKESFPLTVTSAQKNPTAFYLCASSIVPLRGDLFFGPGTRLTVL.

V gene TRBV30 combines with J gene TRBJ1-2; TRBD1 agrees at 7 bases. The V gene's germline CDR1 is GTSNPN and CDR2 SVGIG (reference sequence). The V gene end was trimmed by 4 bases and the J gene end by 8 bases; junction bases not matched to a gene: 10. CDR3 length equals 13 residues. CDR3 nucleotides: TGTGCCTGGACCCGAAAAGGGGGCGGGGGCTACACCTTC. It specifies CAWTRKGGGGYTF.

The genes are TRBV28 and TRBJ2-6; TRBD1 might be the D (6 bases). The CDR3 runs 17 residues. The V end lost 5 bases, the J end lost 0 bases, and 14 bases lay between the germline ends. Germline CDR1 reads MDHEN; CDR2 reads SYDVKM. The CDR3 DNA is TGTGCCAGCAGTCCACTTACAGGGAGCTCTGGGGCCAACGTCCTGACTTTC. Protein sequence: CASSPLTGSSGANVLTF.

This clone came up once. The genes are TRBV28 and TRBJ1-4, with 7 bases identical to TRBD1. The V gene's germline CDR1 is MDHEN and CDR2 SYDVKM. CDR3 length equals 16 residues. Unmatched junction bases numbered 9, after V lost 5 bases and J lost 3 bases. The CDR3 DNA is TGTGCCAGCAGTCTCAGGACAGGCGCCCCTAATGAAAAACTGTTTTTT. Residues: CASSLRTGAPNEKLFF. Full variable domain (rest looked up from reference TRBV28 and TRBJ1-4): DVKVTQSSRYLVKRTGEKVFLECVQDMDHENMFWYRQDPGLGLRLIYFSYDVKMKEKGDIPEGYSVSREKKERFSLILESASTNQTSMYLCASSLRTGAPNEKLFFGSGTQLSVL.

The chain uses TRBV7-2 and TRBJ1-2; TRBD1 matches at 7 bases. CDR3 length: 13 amino acids. CDR1 and CDR2 (germline): SGHTA, FQGNSA. V was pared by 3 bases and J by 3 bases, with 1 base of the junction left unmatched. CDR3: CASSFGTDYGYTF. The DNA of the CDR3 is TGTGCCAGCAGCTTCGGGACAGACTATGGCTACACCTTC.

The V and J genes are TRBV5-8 and TRBJ2-7; TRBD2 is a possible D gene (5 bases). The length of the CDR3 is 13 residues. In germline, CDR1 is SGHTS, CDR2 YDEGEE. The germline V and J ends were trimmed by 6 bases and 3 bases, with 13 bases remaining between them. The CDR3 is CASNERLGYEQYF. The CDR3 bases are TGTGCCAGCAATGAGCGGTTAGGCTACGAGCAGTACTTC.

As concerns this clone: One end of the junction fails to match germline, which may point to a read error. V and J are TRBV6-4 and TRBJ1-1, with D uncertain. CDR1 and CDR2 (germline): MRHNA, SNTAGT. The CDR3 runs 14 residues. Here the CDR3 DNA reads TGTGCCAGCAGTGACTCGAATCGGAACAGTGAAGCTTTCTTT. Protein sequence: CASSDSNRNSEAFF.

This chain uses TRBV5-1 with TRBJ1-1; 8 bases map to TRBD1. Germline-derived CDR1 and CDR2 are SGHRS and YFSETQ. CDR3 size: 16 residues. Trimming cost V 0 bases and J 0 bases; bases outside gene matches: 4. The CDR3 reads CASSLAGTGMNTEAFF. The CDR3 nucleotides are TGCGCCAGCAGCTTGGCGGGGACAGGAATGAACACTGAAGCTTTCTTT.

The chain is built from TRBV6-2 or TRBV6-3 and TRBJ2-3, with 8 positions matching TRBD2. J lost 3 bases, V lost 5 bases, and 10 bases had no gene match. In germline, CDR1 is MNHEY, CDR2 SVGEGT. This CDR3 has 16 amino acids. The CDR3 loop is CASSPAGGLRTDTQYF. CDR3 in DNA: TGTGCCAGCAGTCCCGCGGGAGGCTTACGGACAGATACGCAGTATTTT.

The chain carries TRBV7-9 and TRBJ1-2, with D unresolved. Germline V gives CDR1 SEHNR, CDR2 FQNEAQ (reference sequence). CDR3 length: 13 residues. Trimming stripped 1 base from V and 2 bases from J, with 5 bases between. The CDR3 loop is CASSLESNYGYTF. CDR3 in DNA: TGTGCCAGCAGCTTAGAATCAAACTATGGCTACACCTTC.

The V call is TRBV2, the J call TRBJ2-7, with TRBD1 matching 7 bases. Unmatched junction bases numbered 20, after V lost 10 bases and J lost 2 bases. The CDR3 has 17 amino acids. Germline V lookup: CDR1 SNHLY, CDR2 FYNNEI. The CDR3: CANSWPRTGTVTYEQYF. CDR3 nucleotide sequence: TGTGCCAACTCATGGCCTCGAACCGGGACAGTTACCTACGAGCAGTACTTC.

The rearrangement links TRBV12-5 to TRBJ1-5; possible D gene TRBD1, 5 bases. V lost 1 base to trimming and J lost 1 base, with 5 bases between them. The CDR3 loop spans 14 amino acids. Germline V gene sequence: CDR1 LGHNT, CDR2 FRNRAP. Here the CDR3 reads CASGLDRSNQPQHF. CDR3 DNA sequence: TGTGCTAGTGGTTTGGACAGGAGCAATCAGCCCCAGCATTTT.

The chain has TRBV19 and TRBJ1-2, with TRBD1 identical over 9 bases. The V segment lost 6 bases and the J segment 4 bases; nucleotides outside the gene matches: 9. Germline-derived CDR1 and CDR2 are LNHDA and SQIVND (reference sequence). This CDR3 has 15 amino acids. CDR3 DNA: TGTGCCAGTAGCCCGGGACAGGGTCTTAGCTATGGCTACACCTTC. Its protein product is CASSPGQGLSYGYTF.

This rearrangement joins TRBV10-3 to TRBJ1-1; 7 positions match TRBD1. Per the germline V gene, CDR1 is ENHRY and CDR2 is SYGVKD. CDR3 length: 16 amino acids. J was trimmed by 5 bases and V by 2 bases; bases with no gene match: 11. The DNA for the CDR3 is TGTGCCATCAGTGAGCCAAACAGACAGGGCGGGACTGAAGCTTTCTTT. Its translation is CAISEPNRQGGTEAFF.